This TCR beta chain was identified in a study of T cell responses to AZD1222 COVID-19 vaccine. Study in general: It was second doses at about 4 or about 12 weeks that were pooled.

Study-wide findings and caveats: Repertoire sampling happened only post peak T cell response. White British ancestry dominated among donors, who included more females, and clonal diversity was possibly underestimated. After two AZD1222 doses, spike-specific TCR breadth and depth rose versus day 0.

Generated by immunoSEQ multiplex PCR, the TCRdb table keeps only in-frame clones and is missing some. The sample consists of around 77,000 clones, 86% of them appearing once. On this clone itself: What it binds is unknown.

CDR1 and CDR2 from the germline V gene are SGHTA and FQGNSA. The ends were cut back, 5 bases at V and 3 bases at J, with 16 bases in the middle. This CDR3 contains 15 residues. This chain joins TRBV7-2 and TRBJ1-1, with D unresolved. The clonotype originates from an adult in good health. This specimen consisted of peripheral blood, obtained on day 0 of AZD1222 vaccination. This CDR3 reads CASSPEGPTYTEAFF. The CDR3 DNA follows: TGTGCCAGCAGCCCAGAGGGCCCGACGTACACTGAAGCTTTCTTT.